This T cell receptor (beta chain) came from a study of blood T cell repertoires in COVID-19. Overall study context: Sample material is recorded as cDNA or gDNA derived from T cells, B-cell-depleted T cells, or PBMCs.

The germline V gene has CDR1 KGHDR and CDR2 SFDVKD. The CDR3 has 14 amino acids. Unmatched junction bases numbered 5, after V lost 3 bases and J lost 5 bases. TCRdb's table, derived via immunoSEQ multiplex PCR, lists solely in-frame clones and lacks some. The sample records about 190,000 clones, about 77% being singletons. The sequenced sample was peripheral blood. The receptor comes from a woman of 80 years or more with active or convalescent COVID-19. The chain couples TRBV24-1 to TRBJ2-5; 7 bases fit TRBD1. The CDR3 nucleotides read TGTGCCACCAGTGATGGGACAGTCTCCGAGACCCAGTACTTC. Protein product: CATSDGTVSETQYF.